This TCR beta chain was sequenced for a study of beta chain features in type 1 diabetes. Study results and caveats: Within each of all four CD4+ subsets, Type 1 diabetes patients had TCRB CDR3s that were moderately but significantly shorter. The naive, central memory and Treg TCRB repertoires showed an apparent similarity that was greater among patients than among healthy donors.

In the case of this clone: Its target is not known.

CDR3 length: 16 residues. The germline gives CDR1 LNHDA, CDR2 SQIVND (reference sequence). The V and J ends lost 0 bases and 7 bases, in that order; junction bases with no gene match: 8. Since all of the isolated RNA was reverse transcribed, expressed TCRB transcripts were what got sequenced. Data came from immunoSEQ multiplex PCR; TCRdb stores just in-frame clones and leaves some out. The top ten clones hold 0.94% of a sample with some 190,000 clones, roughly 8% of them seen once. V usage is TRBV19 and J usage is TRBJ2-1, with 8 nucleotides matching TRBD2. The specimen was central memory CD4+ T cells from blood. The receptor was derived from a woman aged 40 to 55 with type 1 diabetes. CDR3 nucleotide sequence: TGTGCCAGTAGTATAGATCTTCGCGGGAGGAATAATGAGCAGTTCTTC. Protein product: CASSIDLRGRNNEQFF.